One and the same sample provided the 14 T cell receptor beta chains below, sequenced in a study of beta chain features in type 1 diabetes. Expressed TCRB transcripts were sequenced, since all the RNA that had been isolated was reverse transcribed. Assay used: immunoSEQ multiplex PCR; TCRdb lists only in-frame clones, some missing. The repertoire consists of approximately 400,000 clones, with over 13% occurring once and the leading ten covering under 0.02%. Sequenced input: naive CD4+ T cells from blood. These receptors all stem from a woman under 30 in good health.

Only a few counts were recorded for this clone. The rearrangement uses TRBV19 and TRBJ2-1; possibly TRBD2 for D (5 bases). The CDR3 sequence is 14 residues long. From germline, CDR1 is LNHDA and CDR2 SQIVND (reference sequence). V lost 5 bases and J lost 7, with 15 bases in between. The CDR3 loop is CASSLIVRGNEQFF. CDR3 sequence (DNA): TGTGCCAGTAGTCTCATCGTACGGGGAAATGAGCAGTTCTTC.

The chain joins TRBV29-1 to TRBJ2-7, with unresolved D. The V gene lost 5 bases and the J gene lost 0 bases, with 8 bases spanning the gap. Germline V gives CDR1 SQVTM, CDR2 ANQGSEA. This CDR3 is built from 12 residues. The CDR3 is CSVIGPSYEQYF. The DNA of the CDR3 is TGCAGCGTTATTGGCCCCTCCTACGAGCAGTACTTC.

Notes on this clone: This same CDR3 is encoded by further DNA sequences in the sample. The chain recombines TRBV28 with TRBJ2-7; TRBD2 might be the D (5 bases). The CDR3 has 12 residues. Germline CDR1 and CDR2: MDHEN and SYDVKM. V was pared by 4 bases and J by 3 bases, with 7 bases between. The CDR3 DNA reads as TGTGCCAGCAGTTCCACTAGCTACGAGCAGTACTTC. This gives the protein CASSSTSYEQYF.

This clone has only a few counts. The chain carries TRBV6-4 and TRBJ1-2, with 7 positions matching TRBD1. The CDR3 loop spans 15 amino acids. Germline CDR1 and CDR2: MRHNA and SNTAGT. J lost 3 bases, V lost 4 bases, and 8 bases had no gene match. The CDR3: CASSVSYRGDYGYTF. As DNA, the CDR3 is TGTGCCAGCAGTGTTTCGTACAGGGGAGACTATGGCTACACCTTC.

The rearrangement links TRBV9 to TRBJ2-3; unclear D gene. The CDR3 contains 12 residues. The V end lost 0 bases, the J end lost 6 bases, and 5 bases lay between the germline ends. Germline assignment: CDR1 SGDLS and CDR2 YYNGEE. The CDR3 loop is CASSVVRDTQYF. CDR3 nucleotide sequence: TGTGCCAGCAGCGTAGTCAGGGATACGCAGTATTTT.

The chain has TRBV15 and TRBJ2-2; the D gene is possibly TRBD1 (5 bases). V was cut by 2 bases and J by 0 bases, with 10 bases left in between. The germline gives CDR1 LNHNV, CDR2 YYDKDF (reference sequence). The CDR3 consists of 16 residues. For the CDR3, the DNA is TGTGCCACCAGCAGAACCAGGGTAGCGAACACCGGGGAGCTGTTTTTT. Its protein is CATSRTRVANTGELFF. The full variable domain, rest sourced from reference TRBV15 and TRBJ2-2, is DAMVIQNPRYQVTQFGKPVTLSCSQTLNHNVMYWYQQKSSQAPKLLFHYYDKDFNNEADTPDNFQSRRPNTSFCFLDIRSPGLGDTAMYLCATSRTRVANTGELFFGEGSRLTVL.

This clone came up a few times. The V gene is TRBV6-6, the J gene TRBJ2-3; possibly TRBD2 for D (6 bases). Trimming left V 6 bases short and J 2 bases short, with 9 bases between. Germline values: CDR1 MNHNY, CDR2 SVGAGI (reference sequence). This CDR3 comprises 13 residues. The CDR3 nucleotides read TGTGCCAGCAGGGCGGGATACACAGATACGCAGTATTTT. Amino acids: CASRAGYTDTQYF.

This clone was counted a few times. The rearrangement uses TRBV7-2 and TRBJ2-7; 8 bases are shared with TRBD2. V was pared by 3 bases and J by 6 bases, with 7 bases of the junction left unmatched. This CDR3 is built from 14 residues. The V gene's germline CDR1 is SGHTA and CDR2 FQGNSA. The CDR3 spells CASSFDLTSAEQYF. The CDR3 DNA sequence: TGTGCCAGCAGCTTCGACCTGACTAGCGCCGAGCAGTACTTC.

The chain couples TRBV4-2 to TRBJ2-6; a weak D match, TRBD1 (5 bases). Germline CDR1 and CDR2: LGHNA and YNFKEQ. The length of the CDR3 is 17 residues. V shed 1 base and J shed 5 bases, with 15 bases lying between them. CDR3 nucleotides: TGTGCCAGCAGCCAAGGGCCTCAGGGTGTCAGGGCCAACGTCCTGACTTTC. It codes for CASSQGPQGVRANVLTF.

A few counts support this clone. The chain combines TRBV7-2 with TRBJ2-6, with a weak D call TRBD1 (5 bases). The CDR3 has 17 amino acids. V shed 5 bases and J shed 0 bases, with 14 bases lying between them. Germline V gene lookup returns CDR1 SGHTA and CDR2 FQGNSA. The CDR3 region has the DNA TGTGCCAGCAGCCCCCGGGCAGGGTCCTCTGGGGCCAACGTCCTGACTTTC. Protein: CASSPRAGSSGANVLTF.

In nucleotides, the CDR3 is TGTGCCAGCTCACCGGGGACAGGGCACCACTACGAGCAGTACTTC. Translation gives CASSPGTGHHYEQYF. The V and J genes are TRBV18 and TRBJ2-7; 9 bases line up with TRBD1. V shed 3 bases, J shed 3 bases, and the junction held 6 bases outside the gene matches. CDR3 length: 15 residues. Germline values: CDR1 KGHSH, CDR2 LQKENI. The complete variable domain, with remaining parts taken from reference TRBV18 and TRBJ2-7, reads NAGVMQNPRHLVRRRGQEARLRCSPMKGHSHVYWYRQLPEEGLKFMVYLQKENIIDESGMPKERFSAEFPKEGPSILRIQQVVRGDSAAYFCASSPGTGHHYEQYFGPGTRLTVT.

This clone has just a few counts. The genes are TRBV29-1 and TRBJ2-1; 9 bases align to TRBD2. Trimming took 1 base from V and 6 from J; bases not matched to a gene: 16. This CDR3 region has 18 residues. Germline CDR1 SQVTM, CDR2 ANQGSEA. The CDR3 sequence is CSVEVLGRLAGIFNEQFF. The CDR3 nucleotides are TGCAGCGTTGAAGTCTTAGGAAGGCTAGCGGGAATATTCAATGAGCAGTTCTTC.

This clone was counted only a few times. The chain combines TRBV30 with TRBJ1-2, with TRBD1 matching over 7 bases. This CDR3 region has 15 residues. Germline CDR1 reads GTSNPN; CDR2 reads SVGIG (reference sequence). J was trimmed by 8 bases and V by 2 bases; bases with no gene match: 14. Here the CDR3 reads CAWSRPGGGRDGYTF. The CDR3 nucleotides are TGTGCCTGGAGTAGACCCGGAGGGGGCAGGGACGGCTACACCTTC.

This clone was counted a few times. The chain carries TRBV1 and TRBJ1-5; the table gives TRBD1 as D, unverified against the DNA. TRBV1 is listed as a pseudogene. The length of the CDR3 is 16 residues. The CDR3 sequence is CTSSQDGQGNNQPQHF. CDR3 sequence (DNA): TGCACCAGCAGCCAAGATGGCCAGGGAAACAATCAGCCCCAGCATTTT.